These T cell receptor beta chains were read from a single sample in a study of early T cells in non-severe SARS-CoV-2 infection. From the 5' RACE reads, TCRdb called clonotypes with MiXCR, one entry per CDR3 protein. The sample contains 40,000 to 55,000 distinct CDR3 sequences, about 12% of which appear only once. The sequenced sample consisted of whole blood. The receptors were sampled from an adult who was a healthcare worker with PCR-confirmed SARS-CoV-2 infection or an uninfected control (not recorded which). Both conserved end residues are trimmed from each CDR3. The order of the fields is D gene, V gene, clone size, J gene, CDR3 protein. A D gene is named only where the DNA matches it firmly. Size is omitted from some rows. Given values are once, few, many or a class for expanded clones.

.,TRBV20-1,many,TRBJ2-7,SAREPRGQGAEQY
.,TRBV7-3,many,TRBJ1-2,ASSTTQGYGYT
.,TRBV29-1,many,TRBJ2-5,SVSFPPKETQY
TRBD2,TRBV29-1,many,TRBJ2-1,SVRSGSRYNEQF
.,TRBV29-1,few,TRBJ1-2,SVAREGYT
TRBD2,TRBV29-1,many,TRBJ2-3,SALAGETQY
TRBD1,TRBV18,many,TRBJ2-7,ASSPVDRAYEQY
TRBD1,TRBV9,.,TRBJ2-5,ASSVAGGQTQY
.,TRBV2,once,TRBJ2-7,ASSDRYSFYEQY
.,TRBV20-1,many,TRBJ1-1,SARSRTVNTEAF
.,TRBV7-2,many,TRBJ2-1,ASSLEGFSYNEQF
.,TRBV5-1,many,TRBJ1-2,ASSPMASYGYT
.,TRBV30,.,TRBJ1-1,AWNQLSEAF
TRBD1,TRBV5-1,many,TRBJ1-3,ASSLTTGTGIPGNTIY
.,TRBV20-1,.,TRBJ2-5,SAGRPERGDQETQY
TRBD2,TRBV20-1,many,TRBJ2-1,SARGLREGFDNEQF
.,TRBV7-6,.,TRBJ1-1,ASSPNEGTEAF
.,TRBV5-1,many,TRBJ1-2,ASTQNRDNYGYT
.,TRBV6-2/TRBV6-3,many,TRBJ2-3,AIGGASTDTQY
.,TRBV11-3,few,TRBJ2-3,ASSPRANPDTQY
.,TRBV19,few,TRBJ1-6,ASQGVGYNSPLH
TRBD1,TRBV6-5,few,TRBJ2-7,ASSGTASYEQY
TRBD2,TRBV29-1,many,TRBJ2-1,SVEGGLAIHREQF
.,TRBV18,many,TRBJ2-1,ASSPSWTSSYNEQF
TRBD1,TRBV10-3,.,TRBJ1-6,AISGRGHDSPLH
TRBD2,TRBV20-1,.,TRBJ2-5,SAGSGTSGRALETQY
.,TRBV2,.,TRBJ2-2,ASRPNPGELF
.,TRBV4-1,many,TRBJ2-5,ASSQEDRPQETQY
.,TRBV15,.,TRBJ2-7,ATSRDQAGQSSYEQY
TRBD1,TRBV6-2/TRBV6-3,few,TRBJ2-1,ASSGRTGNSYNEQF
TRBD2,TRBV12-3/TRBV12-4,many,TRBJ2-1,ASRSGTSGRAGEQF
.,TRBV29-1,many,TRBJ1-1,SVEDSGDTEAF
.,TRBV7-2,few,TRBJ2-1,ASSFLLGNEQF
TRBD2,TRBV29-1,many,TRBJ2-3,SVQLAEPDTQY